These T cell receptor beta chains were read from a single sample in a study of blood T cell repertoires in COVID-19. Generated by immunoSEQ multiplex PCR, the TCRdb table keeps only in-frame clones and is missing some. The data contain about 210,000 clones, about 87% of them singletons. The source material was PBMCs or T cells enriched from blood (not recorded which). These receptors all come from a man in his late teens or twenties with acute COVID-19. CDR3s include the opening cysteine and the closing phenylalanine or tryptophan. A D gene is named only where the DNA matches it firmly.

V,D,J,DNA,CDR3
TRBV5-8,TRBD1,TRBJ1-5,TGTGCCAGCAGCCCTACAGGGGCCGTGGGGCCCCAGCATTTT,CASSPTGAVGPQHF
TRBV19,-,TRBJ1-5,TGTGCCAGTAGTATAGATCGGTGGGAGGGCAATCAGCCCCAGCATTTT,CASSIDRWEGNQPQHF
TRBV6-5,-,TRBJ1-1,TGTGCCAGCAGCCTCCTTCGACAGAAAAACACTGAAGCTTTCTTT,CASSLLRQKNTEAFF
TRBV28,TRBD1,TRBJ2-7,TGTGCCAGCTCGGGACAGCCCCTCTACGAGCAGTACTTC,CASSGQPLYEQYF
TRBV12-3/TRBV12-4,-,TRBJ2-1,TGTGCCAGCAGTTTACAGCGGGACAATGAGCAGTTCTTC,CASSLQRDNEQFF
TRBV15,TRBD1,TRBJ1-1,TGTGCCACCAGCAGAGGGGGACAGGGCCAAATGGGGAACACTGAAGCTTTCTTT,CATSRGGQGQMGNTEAFF
TRBV2,TRBD1,TRBJ1-1,TGTGCCAGCAGAGCCGACAGGGTTGGGGACACTGAAGCTTTCTTT,CASRADRVGDTEAFF
TRBV7-3,-,TRBJ1-2,TGTGCCAGCAGCTTAACCGGCGGGACGGCGGGCTATGGCTACACCTTC,CASSLTGGTAGYGYTF
TRBV7-2,-,TRBJ1-1,TGTGCCAGCAGCTTAGGGCGGGGGAACACTGAAGCTTTCTTT,CASSLGRGNTEAFF
TRBV5-1,-,TRBJ1-1,TGCGCCAGCAGCTTGGCCATCCCCGGGGGGCTGAACACTGAAGCTTTCTTT,CASSLAIPGGLNTEAFF